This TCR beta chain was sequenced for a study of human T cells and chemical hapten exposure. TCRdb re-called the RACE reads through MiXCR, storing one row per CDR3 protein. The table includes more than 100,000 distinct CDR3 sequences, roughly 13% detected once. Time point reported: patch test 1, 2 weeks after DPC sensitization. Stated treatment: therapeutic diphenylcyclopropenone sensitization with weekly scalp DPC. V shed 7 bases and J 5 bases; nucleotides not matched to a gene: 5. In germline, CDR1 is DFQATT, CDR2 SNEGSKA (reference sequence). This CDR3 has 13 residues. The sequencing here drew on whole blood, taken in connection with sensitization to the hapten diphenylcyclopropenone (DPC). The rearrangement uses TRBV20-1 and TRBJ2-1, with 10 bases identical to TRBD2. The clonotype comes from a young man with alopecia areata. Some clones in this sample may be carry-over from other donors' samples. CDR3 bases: TGCAGTGTCCCCGGGACTAGCGACAATGAGCAGTTCTTC. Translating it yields CSVPGTSDNEQFF.